These T cell receptor beta chains were read from a single sample in a study of Ad26.COV2.S vaccination and SARS-CoV-2 variants. Sequenced by immunoSEQ multiplex PCR; TCRdb stores in-frame clones only, minus some. The data hold around 170,000 clones, with roughly 87% observed a single time. The sequenced sample was peripheral blood, obtained after recovery from COVID-19. The receptors come from a human donor who had recovered from COVID-19. Both conserved end residues are trimmed from each CDR3.

j_call v_call cdr3_aa
TRBJ1-2 TRBV27 ASSLSAFRGHGYT
TRBJ1-1 TRBV19 ASKGGNTEAF
TRBJ2-1 TRBV6-4 ASSADSSSYNEQF
TRBJ2-3 TRBV7-8 ASSLAPRGAEAQY
TRBJ2-7 TRBV12-3/TRBV12-4 ASSFKSRNEQY
TRBJ1-4 TRBV28 ASSFQGGGEKLF
TRBJ1-1 TRBV19 ATKGGREAF
TRBJ2-7 TRBV5-1 ASSLGFQLGRLDEQY
TRBJ2-1 TRBV7-3 ASSPTVRGAGEQF
TRBJ2-1 TRBV5-1 ASSLDARGGFNEQF
TRBJ2-3 TRBV11-3 ARSLRGCCTDTQY
TRBJ1-1 TRBV7-8 ASSYRDRNTEAF
TRBJ2-3 TRBV19 ALGIGTDTQY
TRBJ2-7 TRBV6-5 ASSHRGPSYEQY
TRBJ2-1 TRBV7-3 ASSLLPKGGEQF
TRBJ2-3 TRBV27 ASSSYRAPTDTQY
TRBJ1-5 TRBV10-2 ASSESGGGNQPQH
TRBJ2-5 TRBV30 AWTLGGFQETQY
TRBJ2-6 TRBV10-3 ATGQGTNSGANVLT
TRBJ1-4 TRBV7-2 ASSLTPRGALQEKLF
TRBJ1-2 TRBV27 ASSLAWGSGYT
TRBJ2-2 TRBV2 ASLTGRGTGELF
TRBJ2-2 TRBV5-5 ASSLLLGNGELF
TRBJ1-2 TRBV28 ASSLLSGPIYGYT
TRBJ1-6 TRBV19 ASSGQEDGSPLH
TRBJ2-3 TRBV18 ASSPQGGSGTDTQY
TRBJ2-1 TRBV6-2/TRBV6-3 ASSFSLAGGPSGNEQF
TRBJ2-3 TRBV7-3 ASSFTQRDTQY
TRBJ2-3 TRBV10-3 AITPGETDTQY
TRBJ2-5 TRBV2 ASSPLSGLALQETQY
TRBJ1-1 TRBV18 ASSPGATEAF
TRBJ2-3 TRBV28 ASTMLGGSTDTQY
TRBJ2-7 TRBV10-3 AISRTGPYEQY
TRBJ1-3 TRBV27 ASSREGNGNTIY
TRBJ2-1 TRBV12-3/TRBV12-4 ASSNRLDNEQF
TRBJ1-6 TRBV19 ASSIQDRSYSPLH
TRBJ2-3 TRBV5-4 ASSPEASGGRTDTQY
TRBJ2-7 TRBV29-1 SVSYGEFYEQY
TRBJ2-7 TRBV6-5 ASSYGTGSWEQY
TRBJ2-1 TRBV5-5 ASILSSEYNEQF
TRBJ2-7 TRBV7-8 ASSLRVEGSYEQY
TRBJ2-1 TRBV30 ASRHFNYNEQF
TRBJ2-7 TRBV19 ASSINRGYEQY
TRBJ2-1 TRBV10-2 ASALAGVFEQF
TRBJ2-7 TRBV7-2 ASSFTARGARDEQY
TRBJ2-1 TRBV7-9 ASSLGASGGAYEQF
TRBJ1-2 TRBV12-3/TRBV12-4 ASSPIGPYGYT
TRBJ2-3 TRBV25-1 ASSVPGLVNPDTQY
TRBJ1-6 TRBV19 ASSEAVGTLH
TRBJ2-7 TRBV12-5 ASGLVRVTSQY
TRBJ2-3 TRBV4-1 ASSQDIPTSGGLNTQY
TRBJ2-3 TRBV12-5 ASGRGDTQY
TRBJ2-5 TRBV28 ASSLSYRPGVIKETQY
TRBJ1-6 TRBV9 ASSERGQGFSPLH
TRBJ2-5 TRBV7-9 ASSLVTGDLGTQY
TRBJ2-1 TRBV5-1 ASSWGQGVTVDEQF
TRBJ1-5 TRBV4-1 ASSPQSGDNQPQH